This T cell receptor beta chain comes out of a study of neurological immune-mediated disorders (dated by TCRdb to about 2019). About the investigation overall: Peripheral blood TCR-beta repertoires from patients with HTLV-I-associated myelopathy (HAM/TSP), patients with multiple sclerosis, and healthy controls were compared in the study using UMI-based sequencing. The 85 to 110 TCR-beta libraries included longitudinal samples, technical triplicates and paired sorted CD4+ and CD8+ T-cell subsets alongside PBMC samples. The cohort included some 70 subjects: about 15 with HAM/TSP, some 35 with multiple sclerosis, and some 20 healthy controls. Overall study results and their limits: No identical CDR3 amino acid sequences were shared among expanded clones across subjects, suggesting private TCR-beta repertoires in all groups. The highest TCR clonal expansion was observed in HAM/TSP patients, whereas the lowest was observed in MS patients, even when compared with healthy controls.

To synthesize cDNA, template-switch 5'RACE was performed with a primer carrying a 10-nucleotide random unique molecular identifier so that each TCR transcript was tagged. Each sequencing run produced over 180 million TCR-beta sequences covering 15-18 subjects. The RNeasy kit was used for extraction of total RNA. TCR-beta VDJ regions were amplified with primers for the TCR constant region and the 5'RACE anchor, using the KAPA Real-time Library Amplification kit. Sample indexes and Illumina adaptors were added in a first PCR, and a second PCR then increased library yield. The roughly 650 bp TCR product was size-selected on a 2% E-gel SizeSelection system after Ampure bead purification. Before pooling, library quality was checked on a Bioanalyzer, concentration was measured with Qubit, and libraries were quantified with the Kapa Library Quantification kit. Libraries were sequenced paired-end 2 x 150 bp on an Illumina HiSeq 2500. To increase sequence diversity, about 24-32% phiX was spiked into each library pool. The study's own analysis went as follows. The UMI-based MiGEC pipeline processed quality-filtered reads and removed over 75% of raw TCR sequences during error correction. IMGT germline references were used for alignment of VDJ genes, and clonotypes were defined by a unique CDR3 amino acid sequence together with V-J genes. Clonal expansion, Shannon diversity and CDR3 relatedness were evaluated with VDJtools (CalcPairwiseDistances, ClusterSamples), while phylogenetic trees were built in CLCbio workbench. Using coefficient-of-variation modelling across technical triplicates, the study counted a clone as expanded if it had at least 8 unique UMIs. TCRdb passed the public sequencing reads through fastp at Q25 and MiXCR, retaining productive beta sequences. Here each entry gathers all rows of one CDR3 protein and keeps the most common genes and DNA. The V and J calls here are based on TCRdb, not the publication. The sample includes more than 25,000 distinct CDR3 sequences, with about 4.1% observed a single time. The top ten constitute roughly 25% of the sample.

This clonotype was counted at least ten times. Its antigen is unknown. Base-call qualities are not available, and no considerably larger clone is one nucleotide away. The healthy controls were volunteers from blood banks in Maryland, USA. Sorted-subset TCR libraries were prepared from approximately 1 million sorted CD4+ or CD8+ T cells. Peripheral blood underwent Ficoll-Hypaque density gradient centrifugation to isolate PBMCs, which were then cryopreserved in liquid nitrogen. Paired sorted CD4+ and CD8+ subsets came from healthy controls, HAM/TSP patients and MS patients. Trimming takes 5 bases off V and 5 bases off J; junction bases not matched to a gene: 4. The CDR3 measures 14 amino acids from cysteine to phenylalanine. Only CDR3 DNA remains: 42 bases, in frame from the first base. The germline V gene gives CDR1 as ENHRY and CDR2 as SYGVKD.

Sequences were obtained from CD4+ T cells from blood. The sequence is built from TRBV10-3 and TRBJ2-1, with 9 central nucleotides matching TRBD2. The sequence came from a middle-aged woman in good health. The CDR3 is CAISKRGDDNEQFF. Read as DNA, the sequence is TGTGCCATCAGTAAGCGGGGGGATGACAATGAGCAGTTCTTC.